This T cell receptor beta chain is drawn from a study of T cell repertoires in cytomegalovirus infection. Points from the study as a whole: Using cumulative public TCR beta family frequency, the authors identified those who carried CMV together with the relevant HLA. CMV-specific TCR beta clonotypes restricted by HLA-C dominated the ex vivo response.

This clonotype has just a few counts. Its specificity is unknown. The CDR3 has 11 residues. The V end lost 1 base, the J end lost 14 bases, and 8 bases lay between the germline ends. Via MiXCR, TCRdb re-called the reads, giving one row per CDR3 protein. The sample consists of some 920,000 distinct CDR3 sequences, around 29% of them appearing once. V usage is TRBV12-3 or TRBV12-4 and J usage is TRBJ1-4; D is uncertain. This receptor was identified in a human donor in good health (CMV status not recorded). Some clones in this sample may be carry-over from other donors' samples. The sample was cultured CD8+ T cells from PBMCs, taken from culture after CMV antigen stimulation. The DNA of the CDR3 is TGTGCCAGCAGTTTAGGAGTAGACCTGTTTTTT. The encoded protein is CASSLGVDLFF.